This TCR beta chain was recorded in a study of graft-versus-host responses after intestinal transplantation. Turning to the study itself: Anti-thymocyte globulin served as induction for all recipients, who then took tacrolimus and steroids for about 3 years.

Notes on this clone: Its target is unknown.

General observations from the study: Recipient bone marrow held GvH clones, some seen earlier in ileum or blood. HvG clone declines early post-transplant were associated with peak circulating GvH levels.

The V gene end was trimmed by 6 bases and the J gene end by 3 bases; junction bases not matched to a gene: 7. Germline V gene data show CDR1 as KGHSH and CDR2 as LQKENI. The CDR3 is 15 residues long. Only in-frame clones appear in the TCRdb table, and some are missing; sequencing was by immunoSEQ multiplex PCR. There are tens of thousands of clones in the sample; around 92% occur only once, and about 0.4% lies in the top ten. Sample: unstimulated CD4+ T cells sorted from spleen or lymph node cells, taken before transplant. The clonotype comes from a human donor who was the organ donor for an intestinal transplant. This chain connects TRBV18 to TRBJ2-1, with 8 bases fitting TRBD1. In DNA form, the CDR3 reads TGTGCCAGCTCCCAAAGACAGGGGAACTACAATGAGCAGTTCTTC. Its protein is CASSQRQGNYNEQFF.